This T cell receptor (beta chain) was identified in a study of patients and donors after allogeneic stem cell transplantation. CDR1 is SQVTM and CDR2 is ANQGSEA in the germline V gene. CDR3 size: 13 residues. V lost 6 bases and J 4 bases, leaving 15 bases between the germline ends. TCRdb processed the RT-PCR reads anew with MiXCR; each CDR3 protein has one entry. The data contain roughly 200,000 distinct CDR3 sequences, around two fifths of them seen just once; the ten biggest clones take up more than 9%. This clonotype has a count of ten or more. The J gene is TRBJ1-2, the V gene TRBV29-1, with D tentatively TRBD1 (5 bases). Material: blood, either unsorted or a sorted T cell fraction (not recorded which). The origin of this receptor is a human donor who was either an allogeneic HSCT recipient or a stem cell or donor lymphocyte infusion donor (not recorded which). It is not recorded whose cells these are; they may come from a transplant donor. The CDR3 reads CSVKDNQFYGYTF. The DNA for the CDR3 is TGCAGCGTGAAGGACAACCAGTTCTATGGCTACACCTTC.